These T cell receptor beta chains were read from a single sample in a study of T cells in Graves' hyperthyroidism and ophthalmopathy. Using its own MiXCR run on the multiplex PCR reads, TCRdb lists one record per CDR3 protein. This sample yields about 600,000 distinct CDR3 sequences, of which roughly 15% are seen a single time; roughly an eighth belongs to the top ten. Material for sequencing was blood. The receptors here all came from a woman between 45 and 60 years old with Graves' ophthalmopathy. The CDR3 runs from the conserved cysteine through the conserved F or W. The D gene is left open where the match is weak. Clone size, where shown, is once, few, many, or a class for clones that have expanded.

V	size	length	D	J	DNA	CDR3
TRBV15	many	17	TRBD2	TRBJ2-1	TGTGCCACCAGCCGATCTAGCGGGAGGGATCCCTACAATGAGCAGTTCTTC	CATSRSSGRDPYNEQFF
TRBV20-1	many	16	-	TRBJ2-5	TGCAGTGCTCCCTTTGCACGGGCGGCCCTCCAAGAGACCCAGTACTTC	CSAPFARAALQETQYF
TRBV7-8	few	14	-	TRBJ2-1	TGTGCCAGCAGCTTAGTGTTAGGGGGTCATGAGCAGTTCTTC	CASSLVLGGHEQFF
TRBV9	-	14	TRBD1	TRBJ2-7	TGTGCCAGCAGCGAAACAGGGGGCATTTACGAGCAGTACTTC	CASSETGGIYEQYF
TRBV5-1	many	17	TRBD2	TRBJ2-1	TGCGCCAGCCGGTCGTCGGGACTAGCGAACTTATACAATGAGCAGTTCTTC	CASRSSGLANLYNEQFF
TRBV6-6	many	14	-	TRBJ2-7	TGTGCCAGCAGTTACTCGCCACAGACGTACGAGCAGTACTTC	CASSYSPQTYEQYF
TRBV24-1	few	19	TRBD2	TRBJ2-4	TGTGCCACCAGTGACTCCGCCTCCAGCGGGAGGGCCACCAAAAACATTCAGTACTTC	CATSDSASSGRATKNIQYF
TRBV11-3	many	15	-	TRBJ2-5	TGTGCCAGCAGCTTAGATTCTGGCAGACAAGAGACCCAGTACTTC	CASSLDSGRQETQYF
TRBV10-3	many	14	-	TRBJ1-1	TGTGCCATCAGGGACTTTTCGGGGAACACTGAAGCTTTCTTT	CAIRDFSGNTEAFF
TRBV6-2/TRBV6-3	many	15	TRBD2	TRBJ2-7	TGTGCCAGCAGTTTCCGGACTAGCGGCCCCTACGAGCAGTACTTC	CASSFRTSGPYEQYF
TRBV5-4	-	14	-	TRBJ2-1	TGTGCCAGCAGCCCCAGGGGGGCGGGCAATGAGCAGTTCTTC	CASSPRGAGNEQFF